These 16 T cell receptor beta chains were sequenced from one sample in a study of blood T cell repertoires in COVID-19 (dated by TCRdb to between 2020 and 2021). Library prep was done by the immunoSEQ multiplex PCR assay. In its TCRdb copy, this immuneACCESS table keeps in-frame sequences only and misses some clones. Where compared with another copy, unresolved V genes explain less than half of these, and the others have no known cause. Across this sample there are approximately 300,000 clones, with approximately 90% seen only once. The top ten hold about 2.2% of the sample. What was sequenced was peripheral blood. The receptors were sampled from a woman in her forties or fifties who had recovered from COVID-19.

V usage is TRBV10-3 and J usage is TRBJ2-7; 16 nucleotides line up with TRBD2. Germline assignment: CDR1 ENHRY and CDR2 SYGVKD. The CDR3 totals 16 residues. The J segment lost 5 bases and the V segment lost 6 bases, leaving 7 bases of the junction unmatched. CDR3 DNA: TGTGCCATCAGACCTGGGACTAGCGGGGGGGCCCACGAGCAGTACTTC. Amino acids: CAIRPGTSGGAHEQYF.

V is TRBV6-2 or TRBV6-3 and J is TRBJ1-5; D possibly corresponds to TRBD1 (6 bases). V lost 4 bases to trimming and J lost 4 bases, with 14 bases between them. There are 15 residues in the CDR3. The germline CDR1 and CDR2 sequences are MNHEY and SVGEGT. CDR3 sequence (DNA): TGTGCCAGCAGTTGGGACACCCGAGAGAATCAGCCCCAGCATTTT. Translated, it gives CASSWDTRENQPQHF.

As regards this clone: At one boundary the junction diverges from the germline segment, which might be a read error. Written as DNA, the CDR3 is TGTGCTAGCAGCCCCTATGCGGGGGGCCCCGGGGAGACCCAGTACTTC. This encodes CASSPYAGGPGETQYF. The chain recombines TRBV7-7 with TRBJ2-5; TRBD2 matches at 8 bases. Germline V lookup: CDR1 SSHAT, CDR2 FNYEAQ (reference sequence). This CDR3 region has 16 residues. The variable domain in full, completed from reference TRBV7-7 and TRBJ2-5, reads GAGVSQSPRYKVTKRGQDVTLRCDPISSHATLYWYQQALGQGPEFLTYFNYEAQPDKSGLPSDRFSAERPEGSISTLTIQRTEQRDSAMYRCASSPYAGGPGETQYFGPGTRLLVL.

V is TRBV10-3 and J is TRBJ2-1, with 11 bases aligning to TRBD2. Germline CDR1 is ENHRY and CDR2 is SYGVKD. The CDR3 covers 14 residues. V lost 5 bases to trimming and J lost 8 bases; unmatched junction nucleotides: 5. CDR3 sequence (DNA): TGTGCCATCAGTCCCCCGGGACTAGCGGATGAGCAGTTCTTC. As protein: CAISPPGLADEQFF.

The chain uses TRBV19 and TRBJ1-4; 8 nucleotides line up with TRBD1. After removal of 4 bases from V and 8 bases from J, the junction contained 9 bases not matched to a gene. Per germline, CDR1 LNHDA and CDR2 SQIVND (reference sequence). This CDR3 comprises 15 residues. The CDR3 nucleotides read TGTGCCAGTAGTACCCCTCAGGGGGCAAAGGAAAAACTGTTTTTT. It yields the protein CASSTPQGAKEKLFF.

The chain is built from TRBV9 and TRBJ1-2; possible D gene TRBD1, 5 bases. Between the trimmed V and J ends, which lost 0 bases and 0 bases, there was a span of 9 bases. CDR1 SGDLS and CDR2 YYNGEE come from the germline V gene. This CDR3 spans 15 amino acids. In DNA, the CDR3 is TGTGCCAGCAGCGTAGAGGCAGGGCCTAACTATGGCTACACCTTC. This gives the protein CASSVEAGPNYGYTF. The full variable domain, completed using reference TRBV9 and TRBJ1-2, is DSGVTQTPKHLITATGQRVTLRCSPRSGDLSVYWYQQSLDQGLQFLIQYYNGEERAKGNILERFSAQQFPDLHSELNLSSLELGDSALYFCASSVEAGPNYGYTFGSGTRLTVV.

The rearrangement links TRBV7-3 to TRBJ1-1, with D perhaps TRBD1 (6 bases). Germline values: CDR1 SGHTA, CDR2 FQGTGA. V was pared by 5 bases and J by 4 bases, with 14 bases between. This CDR3 contains 14 residues. The CDR3 region has the DNA TGTGCCAGCAGCCCACAGGGAGTCGGCACTGAAGCTTTCTTT. Amino acids: CASSPQGVGTEAFF.

The CDR3 bases are TGCAGCGCTCAGGGATTAGCTAATGAAAAACTGTTTTTT. Translated: CSAQGLANEKLFF. The chain is built from TRBV29-1 and TRBJ1-4; weak D call: TRBD1 (5 bases). V lost 7 bases, J lost 3 bases, and 12 bases lay in between. Germline values: CDR1 SQVTM, CDR2 ANQGSEA. The CDR3 extends over 13 amino acids.

To note about this clone: Other DNA sequences from this sample encode an identical CDR3 as well. The rearrangement joins TRBV2 to TRBJ1-1; tentatively, D is TRBD1 (5 bases). V lost 5 bases, J lost 5 bases, and 12 bases lay in between. The CDR3 is made up of 13 amino acids. Looked up from germline, CDR1 is SNHLY and CDR2 is FYNNEI. The CDR3 sequence: CASSPGGWTEAFF. CDR3 DNA sequence: TGTGCCAGCAGTCCTGGGGGGTGGACTGAAGCTTTCTTT.

This sequence joins TRBV12-3 or TRBV12-4 and TRBJ1-1; possible D gene TRBD1, 6 bases. This CDR3 has 13 amino acids. Trimming took 6 bases from V and 5 from J, leaving 13 bases between them. DNA of the CDR3: TGTGCCAGCAGCAGGGGTGGGTGGACTGAAGCTTTCTTT. This encodes CASSRGGWTEAFF.

The rearrangement links TRBV6-2 or TRBV6-3 to TRBJ1-2, with 10 bases aligning to TRBD1. V lost 6 bases, J lost 7 bases, and 5 bases stayed unmatched. Germline CDR1 MNHEY, CDR2 SVGEGT. The CDR3 has 13 amino acids. The CDR3 region is CASSDWTGGGYTF. The CDR3 nucleotides read TGTGCCAGCAGCGACTGGACAGGGGGTGGCTACACCTTC.

The chain employs TRBV27 and TRBJ2-1; 9 nucleotides agree with TRBD1. CDR3 length: 14 amino acids. Germline loops: CDR1 MNHEY, CDR2 SMNVEV (reference sequence). The CDR3 bases are TGTGTAGCCGGTGGCGGGACAGGGCACAATGAGCAGTTCTTC. Translated, it gives CVAGGGTGHNEQFF.

This chain joins TRBV27 and TRBJ1-6, with 9 bases fitting TRBD1. Germline CDR1 and CDR2: MNHEY and SMNVEV (reference sequence). The V and J ends lost 7 bases and 6 bases, in that order; junction bases with no gene match: 4. This CDR3 region has 14 residues. CDR3 bases: TGTGCCAGCAAACAGGGGGCGGGTAATTCACCCCTCCACTTT. It yields the protein CASKQGAGNSPLHF.

The chain recombines TRBV5-1 with TRBJ2-1, with a tentative D call TRBD2 (5 bases). V was trimmed by 3 bases and J by 5 bases, leaving 9 bases between them. Germline CDR1 reads SGHRS; CDR2 reads YFSETQ. The CDR3 is 13 amino acids. In DNA form, the CDR3 reads TGCGCCAGCAGCTCCGCCGGGAACAATGAGCAGTTCTTC. Translation gives CASSSAGNNEQFF.

This sequence joins TRBV12-3 or TRBV12-4 and TRBJ1-2, with D tentatively TRBD1 (6 bases). The CDR3 runs 13 residues. The V gene lost 5 bases and the J gene lost 2 bases, with 9 bases spanning the gap. The CDR3 spells CASSHDRNYGYTF. The CDR3 bases are TGTGCCAGCAGTCATGACAGGAACTATGGCTACACCTTC.

The rearrangement links TRBV5-6 to TRBJ2-7, with TRBD1 identical over 7 bases. V shed 6 bases, J shed 4 bases, and the junction held 10 bases outside the gene matches. This CDR3 spans 14 amino acids. Germline assignment: CDR1 SGHDT and CDR2 YYEEEE. CDR3 sequence: CASTSTGTVYEQYF. The DNA of the CDR3 is TGTGCCAGCACCTCCACCGGGACAGTTTACGAGCAGTACTTC.